Listed here are 14 T cell receptor beta chains from one sample, sequenced in a study of spatial heterogeneity in lung cancer (dated by TCRdb to between 2018 and 2021). Preparation of the library involved 5' RACE. The sequencing machine was a NextSeq 500. Using fastp at Q25 and MiXCR, TCRdb reprocessed the public reads and kept productive beta chains. CDR3 protein duplicates are merged, each entry listing the most common genes and DNA. This sample comprises thousands of distinct CDR3 sequences, 1.9% of them detected only once. The ten largest make up more than 15% of the sample. Per the publication, the time point label means: sample taken at primary tumor resection. The material was normal lung tissue next to the tumor, obtained at surgery. Source of these receptors: a male donor with early-stage non-small cell lung cancer.

This clonotype is medium-sized within its sample. This rearrangement joins TRBV20-1 to TRBJ2-1, with a possible D match to TRBD1 (5 bases). The CDR3 is 14 amino acids. Trimming took off 6 bases at V and 7 bases at J, with 19 bases between the two ends. Germline values: CDR1 DFQATT, CDR2 SNEGSKA (reference sequence). The CDR3 region has the DNA TGCAGTGCCCCCACCCAGGGTTCCAGGAATGAGCAGTTCTTC. Its translation: CSAPTQGSRNEQFF.

This clonotype ranks as medium-sized (0.01 to 0.1%). The rearrangement uses TRBV5-6 and TRBJ2-7; D tentatively fits TRBD1 or TRBD2 (5 bases each). CDR1 and CDR2 from the germline V gene are SGHDT and YYEEEE. The ends were cut back, 0 bases at V and 2 bases at J, with 15 bases in the middle. The CDR3 extends over 16 amino acids. The CDR3 spells CASSLAWGTQTYEQYF. As DNA, the CDR3 is TGTGCCAGCAGCTTGGCCTGGGGGACCCAGACCTACGAGCAGTACTTC.

This clonotype counts as medium-sized. The CDR3 bases are TGTGCCAGCAGTGAGCCAGGAGGCTACTATGGCTACACCTTC. Translating gives CASSEPGGYYGYTF. The rearrangement uses TRBV2 and TRBJ1-2; D gene unclear. Trimming took 3 bases from V and 3 from J, leaving 11 bases between them. Germline values: CDR1 SNHLY, CDR2 FYNNEI. This CDR3 is built from 14 residues.

This clonotype has a count of ten or more. This sequence may be a read error, since a much larger clone differs from it by one base. The chain links TRBV29-1 to TRBJ1-2; possibly TRBD1 for D (6 bases). The CDR3 is 18 residues long. Germline-derived CDR1 and CDR2 are SQVTM and ANQGSEA. The CDR3 is CSVGPIPDITGLGYGDTF. CDR3 DNA sequence: TGCAGCGTTGGACCGATCCCCGACATTACAGGGTTGGGCTATGGCGACACCTTC.

This clonotype is termed medium-sized. V gene TRBV11-1 combines with J gene TRBJ2-2; no clear D gene. Trimming took 1 base from V and 6 from J, leaving 9 bases between them. There are 14 residues in the CDR3. In germline, CDR1 is SGHAT, CDR2 FQDESV (reference sequence). The CDR3 loop reads CASSLGDGAGELFF. DNA of the CDR3: TGTGCCAGCAGCTTAGGTGACGGTGCCGGGGAGCTGTTTTTT. Together with reference TRBV11-1 and TRBJ2-2, the CDR3 gives the full variable domain: EAEVAQSPRYKITEKSQAVAFWCDPISGHATLYWYRQILGQGPELLVQFQDESVVDDSQLPKDRFSAERLKGVDSTLKIQPAELGDSAMYLCASSLGDGAGELFFGEGSRLTVL.

This clonotype was seen repeatedly, ten times or more. V and J are TRBV29-1 and TRBJ1-4, with D possibly being TRBD1 (6 bases). Germline values: CDR1 SQVTM, CDR2 ANQGSEA. This CDR3 comprises 12 residues. Trimming removed 5 bases from V and 8 bases from J, with 12 bases in between. The CDR3: CSVQGGGEKLFF. In nucleotides, the CDR3 is TGCAGCGTTCAAGGGGGTGGGGAAAAACTGTTTTTT. Full variable domain (missing parts from reference TRBV29-1 and TRBJ1-4): SAVISQKPSRDICQRGTSLTIQCQVDSQVTMMFWYRQQPGQSLTLIATANQGSEATYESGFVIDKFPISRPNLTFSTLTVSNMSPEDSSIYLCSVQGGGEKLFFGSGTQLSVL.

This clonotype is labeled medium-sized. This chain connects TRBV10-1 to TRBJ2-7; 8 positions agree with TRBD1. This CDR3 has 20 amino acids. With 5 bases clipped from V and 3 bases from J, the junction kept 24 bases outside the gene matches. Germline V gives CDR1 WNHNN, CDR2 SYGVQD (reference sequence). The CDR3 nucleotides are TGCGCCAGCAGTCCATCCCCTCTGGGACAGGACCATCTCCGTAACTACGAGCAGTACTTC. This translates into CASSPSPLGQDHLRNYEQYF.

The chain uses TRBV9 and TRBJ2-5; 7 nucleotides match TRBD1. The V segment lost 0 bases and the J segment 5 bases; nucleotides outside the gene matches: 10. This CDR3 spans 16 amino acids. Germline-derived CDR1 and CDR2 are SGDLS and YYNGEE. This CDR3 is CASSVGAGGGLETQYF. DNA for the CDR3: TGTGCCAGCAGCGTAGGGGCAGGGGGTGGGTTGGAGACCCAGTACTTC.

By share of the sample, this clonotype is medium-sized (0.01 to 0.1%). An end of the junction differs from the germline gene, which may be a read error. The rearrangement links TRBV7-2 to TRBJ2-7; D perhaps matches TRBD2 (6 bases). Germline-derived CDR1 and CDR2 are SGHTA and FQGNSA. The CDR3 runs to 11 residues. The chain's CDR3 is CASSLASGPSF. Here the CDR3 DNA reads TGTGCCAGCAGCTTAGCTAGCGGCCCATCTTTC.

Judged by abundance, this clonotype is medium-sized. The chain uses TRBV7-2 and TRBJ1-2; D gene ambiguous. This CDR3 comprises 16 residues. The germline V and J ends were trimmed by 0 bases and 0 bases, with 11 bases remaining between them. Germline V gives CDR1 SGHTA, CDR2 FQGNSA. The CDR3 sequence is CASSLARNLANYGYTF. As DNA, the CDR3 is TGTGCCAGCAGCTTAGCGAGGAATCTAGCTAACTATGGCTACACCTTC.

This clonotype has a count of ten or more. This chain connects TRBV7-9 to TRBJ1-6, with D unclear. The length of the CDR3 is 13 residues. V was pared by 3 bases and J by 10 bases, with 10 bases between. Per germline, CDR1 SEHNR and CDR2 FQNEAQ (reference sequence). The CDR3 here is CASSLTCLSPLHF. In DNA form, the CDR3 reads TGTGCCAGCAGCTTGACGTGTTTATCACCCCTCCACTTT.

By share, this clonotype ranks as medium-sized. The chain couples TRBV10-2 to TRBJ1-2, with 8 bases fitting TRBD1. Trimming cost V 2 bases and J 8 bases; bases outside gene matches: 13. The germline V gene has CDR1 WSHSY and CDR2 SAAADI. The CDR3 is 16 residues long. Here the CDR3 DNA reads TGCGCCAGCAGTGAGCCGCGGACAGGGCCTAATTGGGGCTACACCTTC. The encoded protein is CASSEPRTGPNWGYTF.

This clonotype was detected ten times or more. The chain links TRBV20-1 to TRBJ1-4; 8 nucleotides line up with TRBD1. J lost 4 bases, V lost 5 bases, and 12 bases had no gene match. This CDR3 spans 16 amino acids. Germline assignment: CDR1 DFQATT and CDR2 SNEGSKA (reference sequence). This CDR3 reads CSAPGGQGLSNEKLFF. Written as DNA, the CDR3 is TGCAGTGCTCCCGGCGGACAGGGCCTAAGTAATGAAAAACTGTTTTTT.

Concerning this clonotype itself: At one end the junction does not follow the germline gene, possibly because of a read error. The rearrangement joins TRBV28 to TRBJ1-1, with 8 bases fitting TRBD1. CDR3 length: 13 amino acids. Germline CDR1 MDHEN, CDR2 SYDVKM. The CDR3 region is CASGWTGNTKAFF. In nucleotides, the CDR3 is TGTGCCAGCGGATGGACAGGGAACACTAAAGCTTTCTTT.